The rows below give T cell receptor beta chains drawn from one sample of a study of blood T cell repertoires in COVID-19. Data came from immunoSEQ multiplex PCR; TCRdb stores just in-frame clones and leaves some out. The sample includes under 25,000 clones, 80% to 90% of them seen just once. Sequencing used peripheral blood. These TCRs come from a human donor in a cohort sampled during active COVID-19. Each CDR3 is given with its conserved first and last residue. The order of the fields is V gene, J gene, clone size, D gene, CDR3 DNA, CDR3 protein. D genes are given only for firm matches. The listing skips clone size in some rows; elsewhere it reads once, few, many or a size class.

>TRBV2|TRBJ2-7|NA|TRBD2
TGTGCCAGCAGTCAGGGTAGCGGGAGGGGATCCTACGAGCAGTACTTC
CASSQGSGRGSYEQYF
>TRBV3-1/TRBV3-2|TRBJ2-7|NA|TRBD2
TGTGCCAGCAGCTATATAGCGGGAGCTAGGGAGCAGTACTTC
CASSYIAGAREQYF
>TRBV11-2|TRBJ2-7|NA|TRBD2
TGTGCCAGCAGCTTAGACGGACTAGCTGACGAGCAGTACTTC
CASSLDGLADEQYF
>TRBV5-4|TRBJ1-2|NA|NA
TGTGCCAGCAGCTTGGCCGGGGGTAATGGTAACTATGGCTACACCTTC
CASSLAGGNGNYGYTF
>TRBV7-3|TRBJ2-1|NA|NA
TGTGCCAGCAGCTACCGCAGGGGTAGCTCCTACAATGAGCAGTTCTTC
CASSYRRGSSYNEQFF
>TRBV11-2|TRBJ1-1|NA|NA
TGTGCCAGCAGCTTAGTCTTTTCTGAAGCTTTCTTT
CASSLVFSEAFF
>TRBV4-1|TRBJ1-2|NA|NA
TGCGCCAGCAGCCAAGGGGCCGATCTTCGGTATGGCTACACCTTC
CASSQGADLRYGYTF
>TRBV5-1|TRBJ2-3|NA|NA
TGCGCCAGCAGCTTGATAGCGCTCACAGATACGCAGTATTTT
CASSLIALTDTQYF
>TRBV28|TRBJ2-7|few|TRBD1
TGTGCCAGCAACACCCCCCAGGGGGCGCAGTACTTC
CASNTPQGAQYF
>TRBV5-5|TRBJ1-6|NA|NA
TGTGCCAGCAGCTTGGGTGTACAGGACATTAGCTCCTATAATTCACCCCTCCACTTT
CASSLGVQDISSYNSPLHF
>TRBV11-3|TRBJ2-1|NA|TRBD2
TGTGCCAGCAGCTTGGGACTAGCGGGAAGGCAGTTCTTC
CASSLGLAGRQFF
>TRBV2|TRBJ1-1|NA|NA
TGTGCCAGCAGTGAAGTCCGGGTTGAAGCTTTCTTT
CASSEVRVEAFF
>TRBV7-3|TRBJ1-5|once|TRBD1
TGTGCCAGCAGCGTAGACAGGGACCAGCCCCAGCATTTT
CASSVDRDQPQHF
>TRBV9|TRBJ2-7|once|NA
TGTGCCAGCAGCCCGGACAGTACCTACGAGCAGTACTTC
CASSPDSTYEQYF
>TRBV10-1|TRBJ2-3|NA|NA
TGCGCCAGCAGTGAGTCTAGGGGTAGCACAGATACGCAGTATTTT
CASSESRGSTDTQYF
>TRBV3-1/TRBV3-2|TRBJ2-1|NA|NA
TGTGCCAGCAGCCAGGCAGGGAATGAGCAGTTCTTC
CASSQAGNEQFF
>TRBV7-9|TRBJ1-2|NA|NA
TGTGCCAGCCAGGGTGAAGGCTACACCTTC
CASQGEGYTF
>TRBV6-1|TRBJ2-7|NA|NA
TGTGCCAGCAGTGACACTATTATTGAGCAGTACTTC
CASSDTIIEQYF
>TRBV2|TRBJ2-1|few|NA
TGTGCCAGCAGTGATCACGGGAGCTCCTACAATGAGCAGTTCTTC
CASSDHGSSYNEQFF
>TRBV6-5|TRBJ1-5|NA|NA
TGTGCCAGCACGACAGCTAACAATCAGCCCCAGCATTTT
CASTTANNQPQHF
>TRBV4-1|TRBJ2-3|NA|NA
TGCGCCAGCGGACGGGACTCTGGGGCTAGAGATACGCAGTATTTT
CASGRDSGARDTQYF
>TRBV5-5|TRBJ2-7|NA|TRBD1
TGTGCCAGCAGCTACTCATCGGGACAGGGACAAAGGGAGCAGTACTTC
CASSYSSGQGQREQYF
>TRBV24-1|TRBJ1-1|NA|NA
TGTGCCACCAGTGGTGGAGCGGGCACTGAAGCTTTCTTT
CATSGGAGTEAFF
>TRBV28|TRBJ1-3|NA|TRBD1
TGTGCCAGCAGTTTACTGACAGGGGTGTACACCATATATTTT
CASSLLTGVYTIYF
>TRBV27|TRBJ1-5|NA|NA
TGTGCCAGCAGTCTCCGACAGGGCAATCAGCCCCAGCATTTT
CASSLRQGNQPQHF
>TRBV5-4|TRBJ2-7|NA|TRBD1
TGTGCCAGCAGCTCGACAGGGCCCTTTGGCGAGCAGTACTTC
CASSSTGPFGEQYF
>TRBV6-5|TRBJ2-2|NA|TRBD2
TGTGCCAGCAGCTTAGCGGGAACGAACACCGGGGAGCTGTTTTTT
CASSLAGTNTGELFF
>TRBV28|TRBJ1-5|NA|TRBD1
TGTGCCACAGGACAGGGAAATCAGCCCCAGCATTTT
CATGQGNQPQHF
>TRBV2|TRBJ1-2|NA|NA
TGTGCCAGCAGTGAAGAAGCTCGGAACAGAGGCTACACCTTC
CASSEEARNRGYTF
>TRBV5-1|TRBJ2-7|NA|TRBD1
TGCGCCTCTCCGGCCCTCCTCGCCAGGGGGTCCTACGAGCAGTACTTC
CASPALLARGSYEQYF
>TRBV4-1|TRBJ2-7|NA|NA
TGCGCCAGCAGCCAAGGAAGCAGGTTAAAAGTCTACGAGCAGTACTTC
CASSQGSRLKVYEQYF
>TRBV27|TRBJ2-4|once|TRBD2
TGTGCCAGCAGTCAACTCGGGACTAGCGGACCCAAAAACATTCAGTACTTC
CASSQLGTSGPKNIQYF
>TRBV4-2|TRBJ1-2|NA|NA
TGTGCCAGCAGCGCCGGTGGACAGCTCTATGGCTACACCTTC
CASSAGGQLYGYTF
>TRBV20-1|TRBJ2-1|once|TRBD2
TGCAGTGCTAGTTCACTAGCGGGAGGGTATGAGCAGTTCTTC
CSASSLAGGYEQFF
>TRBV5-8|TRBJ1-1|NA|NA
TGTGCCAGCAGCTTGGTCCGGGGTGTAGCTTTCTTT
CASSLVRGVAFF
>TRBV11-2|TRBJ2-4|NA|TRBD1
TGTGCCAGCAGCTCCCCGGACAGGGGGGTTTGGGGGGACATTCAGTACTTC
CASSSPDRGVWGDIQYF
>TRBV4-2|TRBJ1-1|NA|NA
TGTGCCAGCAGCCTCCAGGGGACGAACACTGAAGCTTTCTTT
CASSLQGTNTEAFF
>TRBV19|TRBJ2-2|NA|NA
TGTGCCAGTACGGCGAGCGACAGGACCGGGGAGCTGTTTTTT
CASTASDRTGELFF
>TRBV4-1|TRBJ1-6|NA|NA
TGCGCCAGCAGCCAAGAGGGGGGGAACAGGAGAAATTCACCCCTCCACTTT
CASSQEGGNRRNSPLHF
>TRBV6-5|TRBJ2-7|NA|NA
TGTGCCAGCTCTCCAGGTGCCTACGAGCAGTACTTC
CASSPGAYEQYF
>TRBV29-1|TRBJ2-1|few|NA
TGCAGCGTGCCGGGGGGCCCTAGTGAGCAGTTCTTC
CSVPGGPSEQFF
>TRBV7-8|TRBJ2-3|NA|TRBD2
TGTGCCAGCAGCAAACCCTGGCGGGAGGGTACAGATACGCAGTATTTT
CASSKPWREGTDTQYF